The 17 T cell receptor beta chains presented below share a single source sample, sequenced in a study of breast tumors, draining lymph nodes, adjacent tissues. TCRdb re-analysed the multiplex PCR reads in MiXCR, keeping a single row per CDR3 protein. The table includes around 12,000 distinct CDR3 sequences, around 70% detected once. Sequences were obtained from tumor-adjacent breast tissue. The receptors were sampled from a female donor with breast cancer. Some clones in this sample may be carry-over from other donors' samples.

The sample holds many counts of this clonotype. The V gene is TRBV5-1, the J gene TRBJ2-1; D is undetermined. Between the trimmed V and J ends, which lost 6 bases and 1 base, there was a span of 14 bases. The CDR3 spans 15 residues. Germline values: CDR1 SGHRS, CDR2 YFSETQ. The chain's CDR3 is CASTTDGESYNEQFF. The CDR3 coding sequence is TGCGCCAGCACGACGGACGGCGAGTCCTACAATGAGCAGTTCTTC.

The chain recombines TRBV5-6 with TRBJ1-2; D gene unclear. The germline CDR1 and CDR2 sequences are SGHDT and YYEEEE. The CDR3 spans 14 residues. The V gene lost 0 bases and the J gene lost 5 bases, with 11 bases spanning the gap. This chain's CDR3 is CASSLGQVTYGYTF. CDR3 bases: TGTGCCAGCAGCTTGGGGCAGGTTACTTATGGCTACACCTTC.

The chain links TRBV7-9 to TRBJ2-7; either TRBD1 or TRBD2 may supply D (5 bases each). Germline V lookup: CDR1 SEHNR, CDR2 FQNEAQ (reference sequence). V lost 10 bases to trimming and J lost 6 bases, with 13 bases between them. The CDR3 has 11 residues. The DNA of the CDR3 is TGTGCCATCCAGGGAGTGGGCGAGCAGTACTTC. This codes for CAIQGVGEQYF.

The chain uses TRBV20-1 and TRBJ2-4; tentative D call: TRBD2 (6 bases). V was clipped by 0 bases and J by 7 bases, with 16 bases between them. Germline CDR1 is DFQATT and CDR2 is SNEGSKA (reference sequence). This CDR3 spans 15 amino acids. CDR3 sequence (DNA): TGCAGTGCTAGAGAGCGCGACGGCCGGGGGAACATTCAGTACTTC. Amino acid sequence: CSARERDGRGNIQYF.

Comments on this clonotype: One end of the junction does not line up with germline, which may come from a read error. The chain joins TRBV12-3 or TRBV12-4 to TRBJ2-2; no reliable D call. This CDR3 spans 13 amino acids. The CDR3 here is CASSPIDTAQLFF. The CDR3 DNA follows: TGTGCCAGCAGCCCTATAGACACCGCGCAGCTGTTCTTT.

The chain couples TRBV9 to TRBJ2-7; a weak D match, TRBD1 (6 bases). Trimming shortened V by 3 bases and J by 5 bases, and 12 bases separated the two germline ends. The CDR3 sequence is 13 residues long. Looked up from germline, CDR1 is SGDLS and CDR2 is YYNGEE. The CDR3 DNA reads TGTGCCAGCAGCGGAACAGGGCGTAACGAGCAGTACTTC. This codes for CASSGTGRNEQYF.

The chain recombines TRBV5-6 with TRBJ1-2, with D maybe TRBD1 (6 bases). The germline CDR1 and CDR2 sequences are SGHDT and YYEEEE. This CDR3 is built from 14 residues. V was cut by 3 bases and J by 1 base, with 10 bases left in between. CDR3 loop: CASSSGQSNYGYTF. The DNA of the CDR3 is TGTGCCAGCAGCTCAGGACAGAGTAACTATGGCTACACCTTC.

This clonotype was observed a few times. This could be a read error, since a much larger clone is one nucleotide away. The chain combines TRBV5-6 with TRBJ1-5, with D unresolved. V lost 3 bases and J lost 8, with 12 bases in between. The CDR3 spans 13 residues. CDR1 and CDR2 (germline): SGHDT, YYEEEE. The CDR3: CASSSRSVEPQHF. The CDR3 bases are TGTGCCAGCAGCTCACGGAGTGTAGAGCCCCAGCATTTT.

The chain combines TRBV7-9 with TRBJ2-5, with 7 bases matching TRBD2. This CDR3 contains 14 residues. The V gene's germline CDR1 is SEHNR and CDR2 FQNEAQ (reference sequence). V shed 3 bases, J shed 10 bases, and the junction held 11 bases outside the gene matches. Here the CDR3 DNA reads TGTGCCAGCAGCTTGGGGGGGGGGAAAATGGACCAGTACTTC. Its translation is CASSLGGGKMDQYF.

In regard to this clonotype: The junction shows a germline mismatch at one end, possibly a read error. The CDR3 spells CASSYSPGPSYEQYF. Here the CDR3 DNA reads TGTGCCAGCAGTTACTCGCCAGGGCCCTCCTACGAGCAGTACTTC. The J gene is TRBJ2-7, the V gene TRBV6-4, with D maybe TRBD1 (5 bases). Per germline, CDR1 MRHNA and CDR2 SNTAGT. The length of the CDR3 is 15 residues.

V usage is TRBV20-1 and J usage is TRBJ2-5; the D is unclear. V was pared by 6 bases and J by 2 bases, with 13 bases between. The CDR3 length is 13 residues. CDR1 and CDR2 from the germline V gene are DFQATT and SNEGSKA (reference sequence). The CDR3, as DNA: TGCAGTGCCCTCCTTGGGAAGCAAGAGACCCAGTACTTC. Protein product: CSALLGKQETQYF.

This chain links TRBV7-9 with TRBJ2-2, with D tentatively TRBD1 (6 bases). V lost 5 bases, J lost 4 bases, and 17 bases lay in between. CDR3 size: 16 residues. Germline CDR1 is SEHNR and CDR2 is FQNEAQ (reference sequence). CDR3 sequence reads: CASSLSGVWATGELFF. As DNA, the CDR3 is TGTGCCAGCAGCCTGTCAGGGGTTTGGGCCACCGGGGAGCTGTTTTTT.

This clonotype showed up many times. The gene calls are TRBV7-3 and TRBJ2-1; a possible D gene is TRBD1 (5 bases). CDR3 length: 13 amino acids. V lost 3 bases and J 4 bases, leaving 7 bases between the germline ends. CDR1 SGHTA and CDR2 FQGTGA come from the germline V gene. The chain's CDR3 is CASSFRAYNEQFF. As DNA, the CDR3 is TGTGCCAGCAGCTTCAGGGCTTACAATGAGCAGTTCTTC. The full variable domain, in which reference TRBV7-3 and TRBJ2-1 provide the parts outside the CDR3, is GAGVSQTPSNKVTEKGKYVELRCDPISGHTALYWYRQSLGQGPEFLIYFQGTGAADDSGLPNDRFFAVRPEGSVSTLKIQRTERGDSAVYLCASSFRAYNEQFFGPGTRLTVL.

CDR3 DNA sequence: TGTGCCAGTAGTATTCGACATGTGGTCGGTTTCGAGCAGTACTTC. Encoded protein: CASSIRHVVGFEQYF. The chain has TRBV19 and TRBJ2-7; D uncertain. The CDR3 consists of 15 residues. Trimming removed 3 bases from V and 6 bases from J, with 18 bases in between. Germline CDR1 LNHDA, CDR2 SQIVND (reference sequence).

The chain combines TRBV20-1 with TRBJ2-1; 9 nucleotides line up with TRBD2. CDR3 length: 16 amino acids. CDR1 is DFQATT and CDR2 is SNEGSKA in the germline V gene (reference sequence). V lost 1 base, J lost 7 bases, and 11 bases stayed unmatched. In nucleotides, the CDR3 is TGCAGTGCTAGAGCGGCGGGAGGGCCGACTTGGAATGAGCAGTTCTTC. Protein: CSARAAGGPTWNEQFF.

Within the sample, this clonotype is medium-sized. The CDR3 loop reads CASSTDSGYGYTF. The CDR3 region has the DNA TGTGCCAGTAGTACCGACAGTGGCTATGGCTACACCTTC. The chain employs TRBV19 and TRBJ1-2, with TRBD1 as a possible D gene (5 bases). The germline V and J ends were trimmed by 4 bases and 4 bases, with 10 bases remaining between them. The CDR3 consists of 13 residues. Looked up from germline, CDR1 is LNHDA and CDR2 is SQIVND (reference sequence).

The V and J genes are TRBV30 and TRBJ2-2; TRBD1 matches at 8 bases. The CDR3 has 13 amino acids. Germline V gene sequence: CDR1 GTSNPN, CDR2 SVGIG (reference sequence). V lost 1 base, J lost 5 bases, and 0 bases stayed unmatched. The CDR3 region is CAWSGQGTGELFF. CDR3 sequence (DNA): TGTGCCTGGAGTGGACAGGGGACCGGGGAGCTGTTTTTT.